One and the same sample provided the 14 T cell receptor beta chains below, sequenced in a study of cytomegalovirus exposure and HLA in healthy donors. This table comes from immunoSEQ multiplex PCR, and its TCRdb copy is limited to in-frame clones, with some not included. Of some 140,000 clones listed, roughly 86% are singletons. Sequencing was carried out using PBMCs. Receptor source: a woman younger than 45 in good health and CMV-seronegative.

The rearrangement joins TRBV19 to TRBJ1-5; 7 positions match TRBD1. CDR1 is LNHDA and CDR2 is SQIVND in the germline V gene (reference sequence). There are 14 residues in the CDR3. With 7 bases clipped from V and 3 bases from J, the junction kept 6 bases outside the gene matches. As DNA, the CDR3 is TGTGCCAGTACCGGGACAGCGATCAATCAGCCCCAGCATTTT. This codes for CASTGTAINQPQHF.

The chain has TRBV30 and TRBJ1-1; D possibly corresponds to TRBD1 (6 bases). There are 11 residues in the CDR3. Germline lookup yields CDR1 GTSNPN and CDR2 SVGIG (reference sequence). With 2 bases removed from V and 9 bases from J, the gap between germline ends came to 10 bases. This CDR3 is CAWSRDNKAFF. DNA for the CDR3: TGTGCCTGGAGTAGGGACAACAAAGCTTTCTTT.

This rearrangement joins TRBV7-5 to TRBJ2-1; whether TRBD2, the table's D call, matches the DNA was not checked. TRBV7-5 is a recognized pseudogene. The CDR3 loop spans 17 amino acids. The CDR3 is CARSLFPRLAGSNEQFF. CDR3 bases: TGTGCCAGAAGCTTATTTCCTCGACTAGCGGGGTCCAATGAGCAGTTCTTC.

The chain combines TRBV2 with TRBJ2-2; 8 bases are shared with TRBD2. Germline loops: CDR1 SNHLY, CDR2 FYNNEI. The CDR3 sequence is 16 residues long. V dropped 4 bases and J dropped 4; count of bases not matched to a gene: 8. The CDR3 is CASSVLRGAGTGELFF. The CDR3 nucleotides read TGTGCCAGCAGTGTTCTGCGGGGGGCCGGCACCGGGGAGCTGTTTTTT.

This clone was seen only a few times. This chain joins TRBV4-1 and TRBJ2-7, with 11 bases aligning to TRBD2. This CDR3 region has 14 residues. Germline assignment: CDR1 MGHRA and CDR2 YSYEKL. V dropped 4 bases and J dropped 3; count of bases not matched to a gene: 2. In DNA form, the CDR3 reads TGCGCCAGCAGCCGACTAGCGGGGTACTACGAGCAGTACTTC. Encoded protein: CASSRLAGYYEQYF.

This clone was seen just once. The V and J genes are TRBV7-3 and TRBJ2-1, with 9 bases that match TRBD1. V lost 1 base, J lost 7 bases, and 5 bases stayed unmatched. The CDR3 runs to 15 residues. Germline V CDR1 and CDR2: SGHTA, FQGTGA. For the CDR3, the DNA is TGTGCCAGCAGCTTAAACACAGGGGGCACGAATGAGCAGTTCTTC. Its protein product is CASSLNTGGTNEQFF.

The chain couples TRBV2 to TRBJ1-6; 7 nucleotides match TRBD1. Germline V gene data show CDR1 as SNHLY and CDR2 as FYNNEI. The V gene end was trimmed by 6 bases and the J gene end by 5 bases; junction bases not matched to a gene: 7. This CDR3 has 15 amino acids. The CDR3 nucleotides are TGTGCCAGCAGGGGGGACAGCCCTGATAATTCACCCCTCCACTTT. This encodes CASRGDSPDNSPLHF.

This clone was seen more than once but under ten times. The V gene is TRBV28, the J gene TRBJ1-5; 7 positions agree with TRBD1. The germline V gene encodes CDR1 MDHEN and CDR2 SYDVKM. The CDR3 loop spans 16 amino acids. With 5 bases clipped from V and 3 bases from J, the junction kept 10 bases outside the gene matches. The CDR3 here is CASSRTQGTANQPQHF. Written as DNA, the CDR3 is TGTGCCAGCAGTCGTACCCAAGGGACAGCCAATCAGCCCCAGCATTTT.

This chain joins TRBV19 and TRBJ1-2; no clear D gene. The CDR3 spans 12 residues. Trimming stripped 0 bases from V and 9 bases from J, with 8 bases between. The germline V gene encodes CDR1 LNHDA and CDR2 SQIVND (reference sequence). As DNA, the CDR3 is TGTGCCAGTAGTATAGAAGAGGAGAGCTACACCTTC. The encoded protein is CASSIEEESYTF.

The CDR3 here is CASSLGHPMDEQFF. The DNA for the CDR3 is TGTGCCAGCAGCTTAGGGCACCCGATGGATGAGCAGTTCTTC. The chain carries TRBV11-3 and TRBJ2-1; D gene unclear. V lost 1 base to trimming and J lost 8 bases, with 12 bases between them. The germline CDR1 and CDR2 sequences are SGHNT and YENEEA. There are 14 residues in the CDR3.

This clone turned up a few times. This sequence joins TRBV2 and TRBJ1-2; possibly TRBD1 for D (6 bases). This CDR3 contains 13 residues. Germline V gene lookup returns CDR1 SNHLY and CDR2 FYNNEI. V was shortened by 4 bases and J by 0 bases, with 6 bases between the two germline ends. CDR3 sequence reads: CASSGTANYGYTF. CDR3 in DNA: TGTGCCAGCAGTGGGACAGCTAACTATGGCTACACCTTC.

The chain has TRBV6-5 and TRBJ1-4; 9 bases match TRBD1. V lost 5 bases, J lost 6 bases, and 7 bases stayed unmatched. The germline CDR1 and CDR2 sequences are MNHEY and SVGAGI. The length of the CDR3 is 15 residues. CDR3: CASSLQGQGYEKLFF. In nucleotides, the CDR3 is TGTGCCAGCAGTCTACAGGGACAGGGTTATGAAAAACTGTTTTTT.

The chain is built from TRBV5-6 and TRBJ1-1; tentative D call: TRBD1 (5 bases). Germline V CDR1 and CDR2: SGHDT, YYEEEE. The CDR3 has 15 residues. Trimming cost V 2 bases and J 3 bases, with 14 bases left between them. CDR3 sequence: CASSLFTGVHTEAFF. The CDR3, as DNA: TGTGCCAGCAGCTTATTTACAGGCGTACACACTGAAGCTTTCTTT.

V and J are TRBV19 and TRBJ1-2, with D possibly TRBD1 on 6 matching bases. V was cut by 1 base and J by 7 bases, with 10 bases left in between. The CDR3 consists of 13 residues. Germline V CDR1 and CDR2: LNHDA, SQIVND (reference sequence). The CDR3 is CASSIGIRGGYTF. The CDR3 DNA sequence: TGTGCCAGTAGTATAGGAATCAGGGGTGGCTACACCTTC.